This entry lists 29 T cell receptor beta chains sequenced from one sample in a study of cytomegalovirus exposure and HLA in healthy donors. This PCR relied on a set of 60 Vbeta primers and 13 Jbeta primers. Some clones are missing from TCRdb's copy, which holds only in-frame ones; the method was immunoSEQ multiplex PCR. The profile shows roughly 100,000 clones, 65% to 80% of them singletons. Sequencing was carried out using PBMCs. The receptor source for this set is a male donor in good health and CMV-seronegative.

To note about this clone: Germline is not matched at one junction end, which may reflect a read error. This chain uses TRBV7-9 with TRBJ2-3; 7 bases align to TRBD2. In germline, CDR1 is SEHNR, CDR2 FQNEAQ (reference sequence). This CDR3 has 14 amino acids. The CDR3 bases are TGTTCCAGCGAGCGGGATGTAAACACAGATACGCAGTATTTT. Protein: CSSERDVNTDTQYF. Combining the CDR3 with reference TRBV7-9 and TRBJ2-3 gives the whole variable domain DTGVSQNPRHKITKRGQNVTFRCDPISEHNRLYWYRQTLGQGPEFLTYFQNEAQLEKSRLLSDRFSAERPKGSFSTLEIQRTEQGDSAMYLCSSERDVNTDTQYFGPGTRLTVL.

V is TRBV2 and J is TRBJ2-5, with 9 bases matching TRBD1. Looked up from germline, CDR1 is SNHLY and CDR2 is FYNNEI. Trimming at V came to 4 bases and at J to 4 bases, leaving 10 bases not matched to a gene. CDR3 length equals 16 residues. The CDR3 reads CASSANRGPRGETQYF. CDR3 nucleotide sequence: TGTGCCAGCAGTGCCAACAGGGGGCCACGAGGAGAGACCCAGTACTTC.

This clone was seen just once. The chain employs TRBV18 and TRBJ1-1; D is ambiguous. The ends were cut back, 1 base at V and 3 bases at J, with 12 bases in the middle. The CDR3 loop spans 15 amino acids. Germline values: CDR1 KGHSH, CDR2 LQKENI. The CDR3 reads CASSPRPGGHTEAFF. The DNA of the CDR3 is TGTGCCAGCTCACCACGGCCCGGTGGGCACACTGAAGCTTTCTTT.

This chain links TRBV4-3 with TRBJ1-5, with unresolved D. The germline V and J ends were trimmed by 4 bases and 7 bases, with 14 bases remaining between them. The germline V gene encodes CDR1 LGHNA and CDR2 YSLEER. This CDR3 is 14 amino acids long. In nucleotides, the CDR3 is TGCGCCAGCAGCCTAGAGACAACGGGGCAGCCCCAGCATTTT. It is translated as CASSLETTGQPQHF.

The rearrangement links TRBV7-8 to TRBJ1-4; TRBD1 matches at 7 bases. V lost 8 bases and J lost 4; bases outside the gene matches: 13. This CDR3 region has 16 residues. The V gene's germline CDR1 is SGHVS and CDR2 FQNEAQ. This chain's CDR3 is CASERTGTAINEKLFF. CDR3 DNA sequence: TGTGCCAGCGAACGAACCGGGACAGCTATTAATGAAAAACTGTTTTTT.

The chain joins TRBV6-5 to TRBJ2-7; D possibly corresponds to TRBD2 (6 bases). The CDR3 totals 14 residues. Trimming removed 2 bases from V and 4 bases from J, with 12 bases in between. The germline V gene has CDR1 MNHEY and CDR2 SVGAGI. The CDR3 sequence: CASSYGGTGYEQYF. The CDR3 DNA is TGTGCCAGCAGTTACGGAGGGACGGGATACGAGCAGTACTTC.

The J gene is TRBJ2-7, the V gene TRBV2, with 7 bases matching TRBD2. The CDR3 consists of 18 residues. Trimming removed 3 bases from V and 7 bases from J; junction bases left unmatched: 21. Germline assignment: CDR1 SNHLY and CDR2 FYNNEI. CDR3 protein: CASSEAPVSKASGREQYF. CDR3 in DNA: TGTGCCAGCAGTGAGGCTCCGGTCTCCAAGGCCTCCGGGAGGGAGCAGTACTTC. The variable domain in full, completed from reference TRBV2 and TRBJ2-7, reads EPEVTQTPSHQVTQMGQEVILRCVPISNHLYFYWYRQILGQKVEFLVSFYNNEISEKSEIFDDQFSVERPDGSNFTLKIRSTKLEDSAMYFCASSEAPVSKASGREQYFGPGTRLTVT.

J is TRBJ2-7 and V is TRBV7-2; TRBD2 matches 11 bases. The germline gives CDR1 SGHTA, CDR2 FQGNSA. Germline trimming cut 5 bases from V and 3 bases from J; bases unmatched to any gene: 6. This CDR3 has 15 residues. CDR3 sequence reads: CASSTVGLAGYEQYF. CDR3 sequence (DNA): TGTGCCAGCAGCACAGTCGGACTAGCGGGCTACGAGCAGTACTTC.

In DNA form, the CDR3 reads TGTGCCAGCAGCCCAGCAGGGACAGGGAATCAGCCCCAGCATTTT. Translated: CASSPAGTGNQPQHF. The genes are TRBV9 and TRBJ1-5; 9 nucleotides align to TRBD1. Trimming took 4 bases from V and 4 from J; bases not matched to a gene: 6. CDR1 and CDR2 (germline): SGDLS, YYNGEE. This CDR3 is built from 15 residues.

V is TRBV19 and J is TRBJ2-3; D is possibly TRBD2 (5 bases). Germline V gene lookup returns CDR1 LNHDA and CDR2 SQIVND (reference sequence). Trimming took off 6 bases at V and 3 bases at J, with 10 bases between the two ends. The CDR3 length is 13 residues. For the CDR3, the DNA is TGTGCCAGTAGGGACCGAGGGACAGATACGCAGTATTTT. Protein: CASRDRGTDTQYF.

The CDR3, as DNA: TGTGCCAGCAATCAGGGCCCAAACTCCGGGGAGCTGTTTTTT. It is translated as CASNQGPNSGELFF. The chain couples TRBV2 to TRBJ2-2, with D maybe TRBD1 (5 bases). CDR1 is SNHLY, CDR2 FYNNEI, per germline. V was trimmed by 7 bases and J by 6 bases, leaving 15 bases between them. This CDR3 has 14 amino acids.

The V call is TRBV5-4, the J call TRBJ2-1; D ambiguous. This CDR3 comprises 16 residues. Germline V gene lookup returns CDR1 SGHNT and CDR2 YYREEE (reference sequence). The V gene lost 0 bases and the J gene lost 2 bases, with 12 bases spanning the gap. The CDR3 spells CASSLGAGLAYNEQFF. The CDR3 region has the DNA TGTGCCAGCAGCTTGGGGGCTGGTCTGGCCTACAATGAGCAGTTCTTC.

J is TRBJ2-7 and V is TRBV7-2; 7 nucleotides line up with TRBD1. CDR1 and CDR2 (germline): SGHTA, FQGNSA. The junction had 8 bases not matched to a gene; V was cut back by 3 bases and J by 6 bases. The CDR3 is 14 residues long. The DNA of the CDR3 is TGTGCCAGCAGCTTGGGACAGAGTTCTGGCGAGCAGTACTTC. Translation gives CASSLGQSSGEQYF.

Only a few counts were recorded for this clone. V and J are TRBV5-1 and TRBJ1-1; 8 nucleotides align to TRBD1. The germline gives CDR1 SGHRS, CDR2 YFSETQ. The CDR3 is made up of 12 amino acids. V was clipped by 4 bases and J by 6 bases; unmatched bases: 2. The CDR3 DNA reads as TGCGCCAGCAGCCCGACAGGGGCTGAAGCTTTCTTT. This sequence encodes CASSPTGAEAFF.

The gene calls are TRBV5-5 and TRBJ1-1; a possible D gene is TRBD1 (6 bases). The V and J ends lost 6 bases and 6 bases respectively, with 15 bases between them. Germline lookup yields CDR1 SGHKS and CDR2 YYEKEE (reference sequence). The CDR3 is 13 amino acids. The CDR3 reads CASTPHPGAEAFF. Here the CDR3 DNA reads TGTGCCAGCACCCCTCACCCAGGGGCTGAAGCTTTCTTT.

This rearrangement joins TRBV5-1 to TRBJ2-5; the match to TRBD2 covers 11 bases. The V gene end was trimmed by 5 bases and the J gene end by 5 bases; junction bases not matched to a gene: 8. There are 15 residues in the CDR3. CDR1 SGHRS and CDR2 YFSETQ come from the germline V gene. The CDR3 DNA follows: TGCGCCAGCAGGTGGGCTAGCGGGAGGTCGGAGACCCAGTACTTC. Translation gives CASRWASGRSETQYF.

The chain links TRBV4-3 to TRBJ2-4; D is possibly TRBD2 (5 bases). The CDR3 has 15 residues. V lost 8 bases and J lost 0, with 14 bases in between. Germline V gives CDR1 LGHNA, CDR2 YSLEER. The CDR3 loop is CASRERVGAKNIQYF. The CDR3 DNA reads TGCGCCAGCCGGGAACGGGTGGGAGCCAAAAACATTCAGTACTTC.

The CDR3: CASSPSTGEAYEQYF. In DNA form, the CDR3 reads TGTGCCAGCAGCCCCTCGACAGGGGAGGCCTACGAGCAGTACTTC. V gene TRBV28 combines with J gene TRBJ2-7; 8 bases match TRBD1. The V gene end was trimmed by 6 bases and the J gene end by 2 bases; junction bases not matched to a gene: 9. The V gene's germline CDR1 is MDHEN and CDR2 SYDVKM. The CDR3 loop spans 15 amino acids.

The rearrangement links TRBV7-9 to TRBJ1-5; D call uncertain. This CDR3 is 15 amino acids long. The germline gives CDR1 SEHNR, CDR2 FQNEAQ (reference sequence). The V and J ends lost 4 bases and 4 bases respectively, with 14 bases between them. CDR3 protein: CASSSPREGNQPQHF. CDR3 DNA: TGTGCCAGCAGCTCCCCCCGGGAGGGAAATCAGCCCCAGCATTTT. The variable domain in full, with the rest retrieved from reference TRBV7-9 and TRBJ1-5, is DTGVSQNPRHKITKRGQNVTFRCDPISEHNRLYWYRQTLGQGPEFLTYFQNEAQLEKSRLLSDRFSAERPKGSFSTLEIQRTEQGDSAMYLCASSSPREGNQPQHFGDGTRLSIL.

V usage is TRBV9 and J usage is TRBJ1-3; 8 nucleotides line up with TRBD1. With V trimmed by 4 bases and J by 8 bases, 8 bases remained unmatched. The germline V gene encodes CDR1 SGDLS and CDR2 YYNGEE. The CDR3 has 14 amino acids. CDR3 region: CASSPRTGIHTIYF. The CDR3 region has the DNA TGTGCCAGCAGCCCCCGGACAGGGATACACACCATATATTTT.

The chain has TRBV4-3 and TRBJ2-7, with 7 bases aligning to TRBD1. The length of the CDR3 is 17 residues. The ends lost 0 bases at V and 3 bases at J; junction bases unmatched: 11. Germline assignment: CDR1 LGHNA and CDR2 YSLEER. The CDR3, as DNA: TGCGCCAGCAGCCAAGATACAGGGGTGGTTCTCTACTACGAGCAGTACTTC. This codes for CASSQDTGVVLYYEQYF.

The chain combines TRBV5-1 with TRBJ2-3; tentatively, D is TRBD1 (6 bases). The CDR3 has 14 residues. Trimming pared 0 bases from V and 3 bases from J, leaving 8 bases between. Per the germline V gene, CDR1 is SGHRS and CDR2 is YFSETQ. Here the CDR3 reads CASSLGQATDTQYF. The CDR3 DNA follows: TGCGCCAGCAGCTTGGGACAGGCAACAGATACGCAGTATTTT.

CDR3 DNA sequence: TGTGCCAGCAGTCCTCGCGGGCTCACAGATACGCAGTATTTT. Translation gives CASSPRGLTDTQYF. The V gene is TRBV11-3, the J gene TRBJ2-3; D perhaps matches TRBD2 (5 bases). The CDR3 is made up of 14 amino acids. From germline, CDR1 is SGHNT and CDR2 YENEEA. The V gene lost 6 bases and the J gene lost 2 bases, with 12 bases spanning the gap.

The chain couples TRBV30 to TRBJ1-5, with TRBD1 matching 8 bases. The CDR3 is 15 residues long. Germline values: CDR1 GTSNPN, CDR2 SVGIG (reference sequence). Trimming cost V 5 bases and J 0 bases; bases outside gene matches: 6. The chain's CDR3 is CAWDSGTGSNQPQHF. CDR3 in DNA: TGTGCCTGGGACTCCGGGACAGGTAGCAATCAGCCCCAGCATTTT.

The CDR3 bases are TGTGCCAGCTCACCTCCGGGACAGGGCAACTATGGCTACACCTTC. This encodes CASSPPGQGNYGYTF. This sequence joins TRBV18 and TRBJ1-2; 9 bases match TRBD1. Losses at the gene ends were 3 bases for V and 2 bases for J; bases not matched to a gene: 4. Germline CDR1 KGHSH, CDR2 LQKENI. The CDR3 runs 15 residues.

The chain links TRBV10-3 to TRBJ1-5, with D possibly matching TRBD1 (5 bases). The CDR3 is made up of 16 amino acids. With 2 bases removed from V and 6 bases from J, the gap between germline ends came to 17 bases. The germline gives CDR1 ENHRY, CDR2 SYGVKD. DNA of the CDR3: TGTGCCATCAGTGAGGGTGGGTCCCTAGGGGTTCAGCCCCAGCATTTT. This translates into CAISEGGSLGVQPQHF.

This clone occurred a few times. V is TRBV19 and J is TRBJ2-1, with D possibly TRBD2 on 6 matching bases. Germline V lookup: CDR1 LNHDA, CDR2 SQIVND (reference sequence). CDR3 length: 13 amino acids. Trimming removed 1 base at V and 9 bases at J, with 10 bases between. CDR3 sequence: CASSIGRGTEQFF. CDR3 in DNA: TGTGCCAGTAGTATAGGGCGGGGTACTGAGCAGTTCTTC.

This chain links TRBV5-4 with TRBJ2-1, with 14 bases matching TRBD2. Trimming cost V 5 bases and J 10 bases; bases outside gene matches: 11. The CDR3 totals 16 residues. CDR1 and CDR2 from the germline V gene are SGHNT and YYREEE (reference sequence). CDR3 sequence: CASRDGTSGRQGEQFF. Here the CDR3 DNA reads TGTGCCAGCAGGGACGGGACTAGCGGGAGACAAGGCGAGCAGTTCTTC.

This clone came up once. One junction end disagrees with the germline gene, perhaps due to a read error. This sequence joins TRBV7-9 and TRBJ2-1, with TRBD1 matching over 8 bases. CDR3 length equals 12 residues. Germline loops: CDR1 SEHNR, CDR2 FQNEAQ (reference sequence). The CDR3 DNA is TGTTCCAGCAGCTTCTCGACAGGGGACCAGTTCTTC. This translates into CSSSFSTGDQFF.